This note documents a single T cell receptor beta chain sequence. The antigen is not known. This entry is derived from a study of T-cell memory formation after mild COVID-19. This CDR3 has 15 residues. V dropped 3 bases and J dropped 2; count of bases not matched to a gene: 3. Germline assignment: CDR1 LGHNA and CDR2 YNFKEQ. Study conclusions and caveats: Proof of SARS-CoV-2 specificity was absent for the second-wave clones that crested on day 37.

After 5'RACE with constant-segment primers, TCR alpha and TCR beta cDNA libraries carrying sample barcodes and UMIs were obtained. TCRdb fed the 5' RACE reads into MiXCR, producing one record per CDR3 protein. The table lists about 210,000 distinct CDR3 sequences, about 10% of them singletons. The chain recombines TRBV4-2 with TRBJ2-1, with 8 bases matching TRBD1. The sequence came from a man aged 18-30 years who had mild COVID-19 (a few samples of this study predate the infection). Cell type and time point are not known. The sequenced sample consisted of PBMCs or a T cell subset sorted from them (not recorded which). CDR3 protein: CASSQDRDPYNEQFF. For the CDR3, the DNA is TGTGCCAGCAGCCAGGACAGGGATCCCTACAATGAGCAGTTCTTC.